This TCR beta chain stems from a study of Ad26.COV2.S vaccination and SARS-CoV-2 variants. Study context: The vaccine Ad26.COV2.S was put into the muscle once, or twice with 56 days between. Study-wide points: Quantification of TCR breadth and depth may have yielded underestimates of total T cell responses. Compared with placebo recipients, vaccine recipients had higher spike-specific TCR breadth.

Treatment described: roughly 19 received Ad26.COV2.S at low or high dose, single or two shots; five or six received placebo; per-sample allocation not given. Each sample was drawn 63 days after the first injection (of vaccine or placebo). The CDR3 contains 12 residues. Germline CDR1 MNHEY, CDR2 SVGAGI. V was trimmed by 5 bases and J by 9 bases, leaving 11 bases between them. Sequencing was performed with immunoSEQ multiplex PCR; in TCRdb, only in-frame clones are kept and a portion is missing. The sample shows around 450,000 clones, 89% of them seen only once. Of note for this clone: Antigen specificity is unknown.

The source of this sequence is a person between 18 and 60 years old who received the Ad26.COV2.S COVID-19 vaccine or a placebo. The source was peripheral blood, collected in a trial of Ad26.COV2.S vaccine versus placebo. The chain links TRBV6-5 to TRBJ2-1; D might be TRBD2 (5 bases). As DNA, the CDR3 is TGTGCCAGCAGTCGCGGGCCTTTTGAGCAGTTCTTC. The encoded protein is CASSRGPFEQFF.